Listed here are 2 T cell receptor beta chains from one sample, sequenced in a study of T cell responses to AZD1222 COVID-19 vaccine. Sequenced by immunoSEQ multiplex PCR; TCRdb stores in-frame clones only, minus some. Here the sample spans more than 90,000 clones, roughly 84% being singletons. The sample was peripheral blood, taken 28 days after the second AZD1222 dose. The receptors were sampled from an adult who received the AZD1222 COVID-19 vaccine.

The DNA for the CDR3 is TGTGCCAGCAGCTCAACCTCGGGGATGGGGGACAATGAGCAGTTCTTC. Residues: CASSSTSGMGDNEQFF. The rearrangement uses TRBV13 and TRBJ2-1, with D possibly being TRBD1 or TRBD2 (5 bases each). This CDR3 region has 16 residues. Deletions cut 4 bases from V and 5 bases from J, with 18 bases between. The germline V gene has CDR1 PRHDT and CDR2 FYEKMQ (reference sequence). Full variable domain (outside the CDR3, taken from reference TRBV13 and TRBJ2-1): AAGVIQSPRHLIKEKRETATLKCYPIPRHDTVYWYQQGPGQDPQFLISFYEKMQSDKGSIPDRFSAQQFSDYHSELNMSSLELGDSALYFCASSSTSGMGDNEQFFGPGTRLTVL.

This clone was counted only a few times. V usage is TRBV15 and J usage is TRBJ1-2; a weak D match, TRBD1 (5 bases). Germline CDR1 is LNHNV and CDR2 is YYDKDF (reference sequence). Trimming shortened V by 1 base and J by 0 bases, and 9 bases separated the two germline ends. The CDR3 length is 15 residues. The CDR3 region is CATSRGDSTNYGYTF. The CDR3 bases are TGTGCCACCAGCAGAGGCGACAGCACTAACTATGGCTACACCTTC.